The clone carrying this T cell receptor (beta chain) was recorded at least ten times. Its matching antigen is unknown. These data originate in a study of T cells in Graves' hyperthyroidism and ophthalmopathy. Study results and limitations: Most thyroid clonotypes expanded above 0.001 were also detected in blood.

TCR beta CDR3 regions were amplified from RNA transcripts. Researchers ran a first-round RT-PCR on the TCR CDR3 using the HTBI primer set. MiXCR, applied by TCRdb to the multiplex PCR reads, yields one record per CDR3 protein. The sample holds 300,000 or so distinct CDR3 sequences; 21% are singletons and the top ten take over 45%. The sequenced sample was blood. The receptor was derived from a woman in her forties or fifties with Graves' hyperthyroidism.

The CDR3 nucleotides read TGTGCCAGCAGCGGATGGACGTTGGTCACTGAAGCTTTCTTT. This encodes CASSGWTLVTEAFF. The gene calls are TRBV7-2 and TRBJ1-1, with no clear D. This CDR3 is 14 amino acids long. The germline gives CDR1 SGHTA, CDR2 FQGNSA. The ends were cut back, 5 bases at V and 4 bases at J, with 14 bases in the middle. The full variable domain, with the rest looked up from reference TRBV7-2 and TRBJ1-1, is GAGVSQSPSNKVTEKGKDVELRCDPISGHTALYWYRQSLGQGLEFLIYFQGNSAPDKSGLPSDRFSAERTGGSVSTLTIQRTQQEDSAVYLCASSGWTLVTEAFFGQGTRLTVV.